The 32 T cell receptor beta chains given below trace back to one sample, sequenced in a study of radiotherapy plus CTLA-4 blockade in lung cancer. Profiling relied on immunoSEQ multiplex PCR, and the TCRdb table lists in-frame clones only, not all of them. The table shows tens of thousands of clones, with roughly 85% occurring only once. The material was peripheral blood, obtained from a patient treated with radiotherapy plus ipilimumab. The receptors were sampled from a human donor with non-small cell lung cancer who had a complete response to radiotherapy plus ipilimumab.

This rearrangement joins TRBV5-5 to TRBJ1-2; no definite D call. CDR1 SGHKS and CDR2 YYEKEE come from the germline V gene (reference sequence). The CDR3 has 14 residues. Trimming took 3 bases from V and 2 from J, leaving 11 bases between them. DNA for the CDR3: TGTGCCAGCAGCTACGGAGATACCAACTATGGCTACACCTTC. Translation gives CASSYGDTNYGYTF.

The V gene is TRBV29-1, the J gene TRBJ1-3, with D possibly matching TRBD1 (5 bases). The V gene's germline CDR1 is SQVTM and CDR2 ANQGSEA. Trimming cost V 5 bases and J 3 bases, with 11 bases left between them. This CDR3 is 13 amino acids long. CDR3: CSVPDSLGNTIYF. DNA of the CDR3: TGCAGCGTTCCCGACAGTCTTGGAAACACCATATATTTT. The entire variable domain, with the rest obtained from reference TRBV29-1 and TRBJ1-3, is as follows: SAVISQKPSRDICQRGTSLTIQCQVDSQVTMMFWYRQQPGQSLTLIATANQGSEATYESGFVIDKFPISRPNLTFSTLTVSNMSPEDSSIYLCSVPDSLGNTIYFGEGSWLTVV.

The CDR3 region has the DNA TGTGCCAGCAGTTGGAGCGACTATGGCTACACCTTC. This encodes CASSWSDYGYTF. The chain has TRBV6-5 and TRBJ1-2, with D uncertain. V was cut by 4 bases and J by 3 bases, with 6 bases left in between. The CDR3 extends over 12 amino acids. The germline CDR1 and CDR2 sequences are MNHEY and SVGAGI.

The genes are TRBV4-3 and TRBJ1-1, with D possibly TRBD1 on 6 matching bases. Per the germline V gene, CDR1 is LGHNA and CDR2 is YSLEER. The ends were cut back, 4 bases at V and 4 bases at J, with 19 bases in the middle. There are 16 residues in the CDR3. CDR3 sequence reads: CASSLDPNRVGTEAFF. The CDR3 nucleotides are TGCGCCAGCAGCCTAGATCCTAACAGGGTGGGCACTGAAGCTTTCTTT.

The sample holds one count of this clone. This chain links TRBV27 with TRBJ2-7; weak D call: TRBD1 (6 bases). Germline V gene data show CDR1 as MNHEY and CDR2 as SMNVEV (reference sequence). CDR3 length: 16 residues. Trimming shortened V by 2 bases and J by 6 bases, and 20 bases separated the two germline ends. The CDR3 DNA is TGTGCCAGCAGTTTAAGGCAGGGGTTATCCGTGGGCGAGCAGTACTTC. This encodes CASSLRQGLSVGEQYF.

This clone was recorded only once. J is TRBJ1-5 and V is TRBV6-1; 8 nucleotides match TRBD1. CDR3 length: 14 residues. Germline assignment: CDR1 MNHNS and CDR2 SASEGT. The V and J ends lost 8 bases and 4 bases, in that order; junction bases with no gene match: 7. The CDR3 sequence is CASESGGWNQPQHF. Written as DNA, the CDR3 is TGTGCCAGCGAATCAGGGGGCTGGAATCAGCCCCAGCATTTT.

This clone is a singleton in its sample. The CDR3 is CASSNVRGGLSDTQYF. In nucleotides, the CDR3 is TGCGCCAGCAGTAACGTACGCGGGGGGCTGTCAGATACGCAGTATTTT. The rearrangement joins TRBV10-1 to TRBJ2-3; 8 nucleotides agree with TRBD2. This CDR3 is 16 amino acids long. Germline V lookup: CDR1 WNHNN, CDR2 SYGVQD (reference sequence). After removal of 5 bases from V and 4 bases from J, the junction contained 11 bases not matched to a gene.

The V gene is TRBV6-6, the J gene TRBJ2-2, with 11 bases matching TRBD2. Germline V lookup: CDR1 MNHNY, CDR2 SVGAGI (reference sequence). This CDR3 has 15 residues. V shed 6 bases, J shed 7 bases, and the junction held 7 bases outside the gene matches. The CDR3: CASRQTSGNGGELFF. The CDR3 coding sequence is TGTGCCAGCAGGCAGACTAGCGGGAACGGCGGGGAGCTGTTTTTT.

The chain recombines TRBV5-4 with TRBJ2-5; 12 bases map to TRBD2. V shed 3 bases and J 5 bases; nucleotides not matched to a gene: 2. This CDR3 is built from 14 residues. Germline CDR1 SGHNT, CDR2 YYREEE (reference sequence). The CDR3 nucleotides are TGTGCCAGCAGCTCCACTAGCGGGAGGGAGACCCAGTACTTC. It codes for CASSSTSGRETQYF.

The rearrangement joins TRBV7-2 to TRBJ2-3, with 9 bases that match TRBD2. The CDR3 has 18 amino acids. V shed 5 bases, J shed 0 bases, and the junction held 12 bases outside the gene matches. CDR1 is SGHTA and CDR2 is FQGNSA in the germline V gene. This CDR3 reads CASSRAAGGTTSTDTQYF. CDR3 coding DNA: TGTGCCAGCAGCCGCGCGGCGGGGGGGACCACTAGCACAGATACGCAGTATTTT.

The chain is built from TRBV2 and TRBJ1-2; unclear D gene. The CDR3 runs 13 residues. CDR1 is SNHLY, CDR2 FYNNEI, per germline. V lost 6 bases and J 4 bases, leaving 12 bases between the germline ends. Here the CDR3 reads CASSPRGLYGYTF. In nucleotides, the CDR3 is TGTGCCAGCAGCCCCCGGGGTCTCTATGGCTACACCTTC.

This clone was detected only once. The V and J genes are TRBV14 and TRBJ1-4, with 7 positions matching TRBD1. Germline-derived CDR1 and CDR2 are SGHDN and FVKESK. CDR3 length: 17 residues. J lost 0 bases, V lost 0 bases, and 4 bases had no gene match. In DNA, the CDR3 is TGTGCCAGCAGCCAAGAAATTCAGGGGGCAACTAATGAAAAACTGTTTTTT. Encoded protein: CASSQEIQGATNEKLFF. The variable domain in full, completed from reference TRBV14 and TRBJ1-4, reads EAGVTQFPSHSVIEKGQTVTLRCDPISGHDNLYWYRRVMGKEIKFLLHFVKESKQDESGMPNNRFLAERTGGTYSTLKVQPAELEDSGVYFCASSQEIQGATNEKLFFGSGTQLSVL.

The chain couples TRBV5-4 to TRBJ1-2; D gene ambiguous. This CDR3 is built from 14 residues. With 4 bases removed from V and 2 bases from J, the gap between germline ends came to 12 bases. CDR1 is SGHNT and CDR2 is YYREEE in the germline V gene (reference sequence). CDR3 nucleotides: TGTGCCAGCAGCCCCGGGTCCGGGAACTATGGCTACACCTTC. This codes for CASSPGSGNYGYTF.

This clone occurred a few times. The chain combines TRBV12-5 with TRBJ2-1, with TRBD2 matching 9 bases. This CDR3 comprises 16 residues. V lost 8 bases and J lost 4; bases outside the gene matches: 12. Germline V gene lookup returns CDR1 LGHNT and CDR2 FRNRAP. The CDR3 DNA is TGTGCTAGTACGCAAAGCGGGAGGTGGGAGTACAATGAGCAGTTCTTC. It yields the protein CASTQSGRWEYNEQFF. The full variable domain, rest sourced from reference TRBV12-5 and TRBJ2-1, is DARVTQTPRHKVTEMGQEVTMRCQPILGHNTVFWYRQTMMQGLELLAYFRNRAPLDDSGMPKDRFSAEMPDATLATLKIQPSEPRDSAVYFCASTQSGRWEYNEQFFGPGTRLTVL.

The CDR3 protein is CASSLLSGETEAFF. CDR3 DNA sequence: TGTGCCAGCAGCTTATTGTCAGGGGAGACTGAAGCTTTCTTT. The chain is built from TRBV11-2 and TRBJ1-1; weak D call: TRBD1 (6 bases). From germline, CDR1 is SGHAT and CDR2 FQNNGV. CDR3 length equals 14 residues. With 2 bases removed from V and 5 bases from J, the gap between germline ends came to 12 bases.

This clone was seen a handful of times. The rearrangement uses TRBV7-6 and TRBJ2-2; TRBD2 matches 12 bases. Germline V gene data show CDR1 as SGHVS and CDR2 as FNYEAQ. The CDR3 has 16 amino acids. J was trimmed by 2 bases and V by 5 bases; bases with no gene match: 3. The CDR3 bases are TGTGCCAGCAGCCCAGGACTAGCGGGAAACACCGGGGAGCTGTTTTTT. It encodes CASSPGLAGNTGELFF.

In nucleotides, the CDR3 is TGCGCCAGCAGCCAAGACGCGACAGGTGATACCGGGGAGCTGTTTTTT. Its protein product is CASSQDATGDTGELFF. The rearrangement uses TRBV4-3 and TRBJ2-2, with D maybe TRBD1 (6 bases). V was shortened by 0 bases and J by 5 bases, with 13 bases between the two germline ends. Germline V gives CDR1 LGHNA, CDR2 YSLEER. The CDR3 is made up of 16 amino acids.

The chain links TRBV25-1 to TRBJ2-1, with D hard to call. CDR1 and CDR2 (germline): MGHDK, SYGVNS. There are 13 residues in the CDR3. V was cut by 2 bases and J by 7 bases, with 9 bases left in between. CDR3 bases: TGTGCCAGCAGTGAAAAGCTTTGGAATGAGCAGTTCTTC. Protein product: CASSEKLWNEQFF.

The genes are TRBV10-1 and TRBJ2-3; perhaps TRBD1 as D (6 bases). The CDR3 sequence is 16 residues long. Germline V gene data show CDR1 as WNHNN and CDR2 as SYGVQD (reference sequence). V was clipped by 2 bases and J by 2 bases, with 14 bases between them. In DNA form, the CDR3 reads TGCGCCAGCAGTGAGGCGGACAGCGTAAACACAGATACGCAGTATTTT. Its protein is CASSEADSVNTDTQYF.

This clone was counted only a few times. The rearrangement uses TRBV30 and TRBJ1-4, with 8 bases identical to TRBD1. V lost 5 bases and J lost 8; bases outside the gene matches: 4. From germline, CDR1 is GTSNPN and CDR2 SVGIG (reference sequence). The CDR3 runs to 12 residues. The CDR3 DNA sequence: TGTGCCTGGGGCAGGGGGCGCGAAAAACTGTTTTTT. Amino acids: CAWGRGREKLFF.

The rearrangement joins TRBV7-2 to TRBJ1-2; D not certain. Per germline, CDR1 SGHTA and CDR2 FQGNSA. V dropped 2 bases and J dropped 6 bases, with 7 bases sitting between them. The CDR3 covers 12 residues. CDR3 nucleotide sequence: TGTGCCAGCAGCTTAAATAATGATGGCTACACCTTC. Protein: CASSLNNDGYTF.

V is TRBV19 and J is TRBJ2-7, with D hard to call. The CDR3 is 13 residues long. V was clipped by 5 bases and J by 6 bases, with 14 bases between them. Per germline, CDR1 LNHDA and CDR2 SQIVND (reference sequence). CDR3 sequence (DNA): TGTGCCAGTAGTGGGAAGACCTCATCCGAGCAGTACGTC. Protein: CASSGKTSSEQYV.

CDR3 in amino acids: CSVEFRQGYGYTF. CDR3 coding DNA: TGCAGCGTTGAATTCCGACAGGGTTATGGCTACACCTTC. The chain carries TRBV29-1 and TRBJ1-2; 7 bases map to TRBD1. The CDR3 contains 13 residues. Trimming removed 2 bases from V and 5 bases from J; junction bases left unmatched: 5. Looked up from germline, CDR1 is SQVTM and CDR2 is ANQGSEA. Filled out from reference TRBV29-1 and TRBJ1-2, the complete variable domain reads SAVISQKPSRDICQRGTSLTIQCQVDSQVTMMFWYRQQPGQSLTLIATANQGSEATYESGFVIDKFPISRPNLTFSTLTVSNMSPEDSSIYLCSVEFRQGYGYTFGSGTRLTVV.

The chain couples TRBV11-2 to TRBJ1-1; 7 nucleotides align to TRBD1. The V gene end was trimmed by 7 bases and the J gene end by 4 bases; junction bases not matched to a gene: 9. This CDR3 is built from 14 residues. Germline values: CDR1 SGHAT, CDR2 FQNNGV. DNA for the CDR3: TGTGCCAGCATCGCCTCCGCAGGGGGCACTGAAGCTTTCTTT. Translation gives CASIASAGGTEAFF.

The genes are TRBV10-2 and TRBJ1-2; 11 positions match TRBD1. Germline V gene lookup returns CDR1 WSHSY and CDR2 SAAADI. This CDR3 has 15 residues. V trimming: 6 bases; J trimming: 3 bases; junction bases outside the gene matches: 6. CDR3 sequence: CASRAGTGGDYGYTF. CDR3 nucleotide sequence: TGCGCCAGCAGAGCTGGGACAGGGGGAGACTATGGCTACACCTTC.

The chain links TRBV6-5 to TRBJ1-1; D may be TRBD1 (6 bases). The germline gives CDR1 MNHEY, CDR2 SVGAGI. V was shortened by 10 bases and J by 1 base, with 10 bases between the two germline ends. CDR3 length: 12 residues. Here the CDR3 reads CATRGGNTEAFF. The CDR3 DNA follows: TGTGCCACCAGGGGAGGGAACACTGAAGCTTTCTTT.

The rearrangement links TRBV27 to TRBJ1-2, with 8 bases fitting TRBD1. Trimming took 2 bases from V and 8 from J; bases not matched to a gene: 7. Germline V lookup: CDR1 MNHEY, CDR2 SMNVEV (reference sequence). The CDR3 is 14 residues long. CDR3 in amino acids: CASSLGQGIFGYTF. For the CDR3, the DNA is TGTGCCAGCAGTTTAGGACAGGGTATCTTCGGCTACACCTTC.

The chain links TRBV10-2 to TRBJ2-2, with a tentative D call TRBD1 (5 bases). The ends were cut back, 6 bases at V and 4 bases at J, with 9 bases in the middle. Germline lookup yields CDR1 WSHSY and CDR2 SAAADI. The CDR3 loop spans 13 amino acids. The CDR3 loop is CASRGRSTGELFF. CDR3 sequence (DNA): TGCGCCAGCAGGGGGCGTAGCACCGGGGAGCTGTTTTTT.

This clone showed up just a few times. The CDR3 reads CASSPRTGPNIQYF. The CDR3 nucleotides read TGTGCCAGCAGTCCCCGGACAGGACCGAACATTCAGTACTTC. The gene calls are TRBV6-1 and TRBJ2-4, with 7 bases fitting TRBD1. In germline, CDR1 is MNHNS, CDR2 SASEGT. The CDR3 runs to 14 residues. J gave up 7 bases and V 5 bases, and 8 bases lay outside the gene matches.

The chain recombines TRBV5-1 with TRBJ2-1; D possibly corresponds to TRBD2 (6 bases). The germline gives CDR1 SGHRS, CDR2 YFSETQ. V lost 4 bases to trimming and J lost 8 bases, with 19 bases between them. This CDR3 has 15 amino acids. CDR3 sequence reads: CASSVRDLAFDEQFF. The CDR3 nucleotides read TGCGCCAGCAGCGTACGGGACTTGGCGTTTGATGAGCAGTTCTTC.

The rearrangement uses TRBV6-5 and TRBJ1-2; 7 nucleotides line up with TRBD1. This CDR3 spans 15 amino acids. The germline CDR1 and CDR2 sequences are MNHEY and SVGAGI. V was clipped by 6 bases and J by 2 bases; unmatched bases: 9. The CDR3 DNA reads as TGTGCCAGCAGACTCGACAGGGTCCTGAACTATGGCTACACCTTC. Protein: CASRLDRVLNYGYTF.

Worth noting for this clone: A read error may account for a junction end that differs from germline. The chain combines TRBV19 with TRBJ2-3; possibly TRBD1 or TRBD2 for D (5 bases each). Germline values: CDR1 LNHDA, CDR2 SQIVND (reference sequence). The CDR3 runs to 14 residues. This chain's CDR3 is CASRRGSGTDTQYF. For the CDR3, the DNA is TGTGCAAGTAGGCGAGGGAGTGGGACGGATACGCAGTATTTT.